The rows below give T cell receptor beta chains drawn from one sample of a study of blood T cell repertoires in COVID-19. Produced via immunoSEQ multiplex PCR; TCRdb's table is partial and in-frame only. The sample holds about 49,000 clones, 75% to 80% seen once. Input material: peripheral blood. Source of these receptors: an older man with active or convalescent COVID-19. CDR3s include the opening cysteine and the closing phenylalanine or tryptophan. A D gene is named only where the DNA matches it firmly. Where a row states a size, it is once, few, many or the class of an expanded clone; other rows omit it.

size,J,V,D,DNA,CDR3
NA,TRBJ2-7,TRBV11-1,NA,TGTGCCAGCAGCCGGAGGGAACCGGGACAGTCCTACGAGCAGTACTTC,CASSRREPGQSYEQYF
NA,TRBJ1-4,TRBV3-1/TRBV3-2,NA,TGTGCCAGCAGCCAAGGTAGAGCGGATGAAAAACTGTTTTTT,CASSQGRADEKLFF
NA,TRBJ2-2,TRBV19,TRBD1,TGTGCCAGTAGTATCTCCAGGGGGCCTGGCGGGGAGCTGTTTTTT,CASSISRGPGGELFF
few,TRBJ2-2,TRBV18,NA,TGTGCCAGCTCACCACGTCCAAACACCGGGGAGCTGTTTTTT,CASSPRPNTGELFF
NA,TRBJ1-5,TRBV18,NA,TGTGCCACTAAACCCCCAGGGGTGGGGAATCAGCCCCAGCATTTT,CATKPPGVGNQPQHF
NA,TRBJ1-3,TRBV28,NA,TGTGCCAGCAGTCCCCCCGCACTTAACACCATATATTTT,CASSPPALNTIYF
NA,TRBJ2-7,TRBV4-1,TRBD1,TGCGCCAGCAGCCAAGTGACAGGGAGCTCCTACGAGCAGTACTTC,CASSQVTGSSYEQYF
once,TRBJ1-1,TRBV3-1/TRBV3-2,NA,TGTGCCAGCAGCCAAGTTGCTCAGGGGCGGACTGAAGCTTTCTTT,CASSQVAQGRTEAFF
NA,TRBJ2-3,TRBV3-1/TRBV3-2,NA,TGTGCCAGCAGCCAGAGGGGGAGCTCAGATACGCAGTATTTT,CASSQRGSSDTQYF
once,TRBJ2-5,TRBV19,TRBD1,TGTGCCAGTAGTGAAATAAGGACAGGGGCCCGAGAGACCCAGTACTTC,CASSEIRTGARETQYF
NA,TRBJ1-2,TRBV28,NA,TGTGCCAGCACCCCAACGAGGTTTGCTAACTATGGCTACACCTTC,CASTPTRFANYGYTF
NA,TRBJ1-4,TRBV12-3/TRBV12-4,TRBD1,TGTGCCAGCAGTCCTGGACAGGGGGGGAAACTGTTTTTT,CASSPGQGGKLFF
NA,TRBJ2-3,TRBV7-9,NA,TGTGCCAGCAGAGGAGATGGCACAGATACGCAGTATTTT,CASRGDGTDTQYF